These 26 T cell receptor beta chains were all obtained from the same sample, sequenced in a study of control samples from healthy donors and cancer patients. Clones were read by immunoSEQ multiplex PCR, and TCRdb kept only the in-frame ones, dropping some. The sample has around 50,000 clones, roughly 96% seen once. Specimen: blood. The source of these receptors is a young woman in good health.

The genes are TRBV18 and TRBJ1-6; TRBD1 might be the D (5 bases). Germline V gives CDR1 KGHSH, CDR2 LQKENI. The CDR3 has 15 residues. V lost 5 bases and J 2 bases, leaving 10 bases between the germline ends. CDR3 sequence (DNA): TGTGCCAGCTCATCGGGGGTGACCTATAATTCACCCCTCCACTTT. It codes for CASSSGVTYNSPLHF.

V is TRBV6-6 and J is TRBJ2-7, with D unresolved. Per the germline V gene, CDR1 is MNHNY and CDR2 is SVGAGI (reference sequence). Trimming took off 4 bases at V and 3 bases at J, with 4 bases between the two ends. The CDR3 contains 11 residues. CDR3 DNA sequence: TGTGCCAGCAGTTCCCACTACGAGCAGTACTTC. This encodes CASSSHYEQYF.

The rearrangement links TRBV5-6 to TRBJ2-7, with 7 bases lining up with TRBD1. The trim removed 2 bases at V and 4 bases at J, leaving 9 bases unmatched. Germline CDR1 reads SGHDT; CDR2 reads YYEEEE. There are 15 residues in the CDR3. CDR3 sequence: CASSFPQGERYEQYF. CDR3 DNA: TGTGCCAGCAGCTTTCCGCAGGGGGAGAGGTACGAGCAGTACTTC.

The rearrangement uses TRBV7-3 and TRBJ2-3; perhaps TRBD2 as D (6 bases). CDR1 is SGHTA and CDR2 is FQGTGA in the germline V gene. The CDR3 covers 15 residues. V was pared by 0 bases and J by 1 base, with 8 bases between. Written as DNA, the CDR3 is TGTGCCAGCAGCTTAACTGGCGGGGGCACAGATACGCAGTATTTT. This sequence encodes CASSLTGGGTDTQYF.

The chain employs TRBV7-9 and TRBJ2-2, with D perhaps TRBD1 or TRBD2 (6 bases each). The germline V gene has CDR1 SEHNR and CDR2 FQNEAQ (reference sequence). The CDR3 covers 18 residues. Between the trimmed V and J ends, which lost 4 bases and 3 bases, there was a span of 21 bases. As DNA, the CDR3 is TGTGCCAGCAGCTCCCCCGTTTTGGGGGGCGAGGACACCGGGGAGCTGTTTTTT. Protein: CASSSPVLGGEDTGELFF.

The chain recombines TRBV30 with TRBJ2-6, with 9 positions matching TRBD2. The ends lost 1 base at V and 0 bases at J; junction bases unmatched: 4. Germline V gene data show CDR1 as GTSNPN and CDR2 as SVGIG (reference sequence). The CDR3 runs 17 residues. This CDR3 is CAWSGTSVVSGANVLTF. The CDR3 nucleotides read TGTGCCTGGAGTGGGACTAGCGTCGTCTCTGGGGCCAACGTCCTGACTTTC.

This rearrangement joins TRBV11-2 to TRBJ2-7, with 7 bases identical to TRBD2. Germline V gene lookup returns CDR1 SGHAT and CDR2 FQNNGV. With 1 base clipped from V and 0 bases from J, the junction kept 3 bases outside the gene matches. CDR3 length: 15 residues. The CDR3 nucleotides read TGTGCCAGCAGCTTAGCAGCGGGGAGCTCCTACGAGCAGTACTTC. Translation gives CASSLAAGSSYEQYF.

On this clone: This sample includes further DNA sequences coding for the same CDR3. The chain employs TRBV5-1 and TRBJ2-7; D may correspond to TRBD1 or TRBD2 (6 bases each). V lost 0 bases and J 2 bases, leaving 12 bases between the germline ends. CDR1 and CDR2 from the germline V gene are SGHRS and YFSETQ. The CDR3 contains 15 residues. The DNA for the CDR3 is TGCGCCAGCAGCTTGGGTCGGGGGCCCACCTACGAGCAGTACTTC. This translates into CASSLGRGPTYEQYF.

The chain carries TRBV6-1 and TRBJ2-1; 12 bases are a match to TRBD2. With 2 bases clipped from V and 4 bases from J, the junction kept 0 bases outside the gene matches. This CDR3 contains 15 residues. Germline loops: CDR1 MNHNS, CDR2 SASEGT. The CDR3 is CASSELAGGYNEQFF. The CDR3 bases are TGTGCCAGCAGTGAACTAGCGGGAGGGTACAATGAGCAGTTCTTC.

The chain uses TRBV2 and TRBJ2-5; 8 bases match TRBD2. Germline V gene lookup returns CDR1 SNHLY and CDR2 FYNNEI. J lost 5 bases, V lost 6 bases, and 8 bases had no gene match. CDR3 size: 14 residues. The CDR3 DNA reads TGTGCCAGCAGCCGGGGGGGCAGGCGGGAGACCCAGTACTTC. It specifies CASSRGGRRETQYF.

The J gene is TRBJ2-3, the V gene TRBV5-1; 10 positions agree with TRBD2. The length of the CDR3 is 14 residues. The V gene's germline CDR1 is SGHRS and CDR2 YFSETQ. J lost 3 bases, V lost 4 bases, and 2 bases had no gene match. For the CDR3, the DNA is TGCGCCAGCAGCGGTAGCGGGAGGACAGATACGCAGTATTTT. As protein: CASSGSGRTDTQYF.

In DNA, the CDR3 is TGTGCCAGCTCACCACTGGAAATGCTCTCTGGAAACACCATATATTTT. Its translation: CASSPLEMLSGNTIYF. V gene TRBV18 combines with J gene TRBJ1-3; D is unresolved. This CDR3 contains 16 residues. Germline CDR1 is KGHSH and CDR2 is LQKENI. Deletions cut 1 base from V and 0 bases from J, with 10 bases between.

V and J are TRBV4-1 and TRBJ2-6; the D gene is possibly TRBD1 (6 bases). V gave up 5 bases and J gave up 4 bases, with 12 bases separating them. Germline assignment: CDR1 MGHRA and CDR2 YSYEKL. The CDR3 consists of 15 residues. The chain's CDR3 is CASSASGVGANVLTF. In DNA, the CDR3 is TGCGCCAGCAGCGCTTCAGGGGTAGGGGCCAACGTCCTGACTTTC.

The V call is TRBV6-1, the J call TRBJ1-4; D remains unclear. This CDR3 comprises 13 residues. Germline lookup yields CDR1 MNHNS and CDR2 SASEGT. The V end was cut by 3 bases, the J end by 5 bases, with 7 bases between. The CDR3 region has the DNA TGTGCCAGCAGTGATTACCGAAATGAAAAACTGTTTTTT. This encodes CASSDYRNEKLFF.

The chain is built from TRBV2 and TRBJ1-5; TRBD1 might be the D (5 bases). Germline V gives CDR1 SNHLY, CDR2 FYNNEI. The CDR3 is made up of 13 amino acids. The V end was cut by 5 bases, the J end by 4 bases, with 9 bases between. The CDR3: CASSTGGNQPQHF. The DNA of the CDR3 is TGTGCCAGCAGTACGGGGGGAAATCAGCCCCAGCATTTT.

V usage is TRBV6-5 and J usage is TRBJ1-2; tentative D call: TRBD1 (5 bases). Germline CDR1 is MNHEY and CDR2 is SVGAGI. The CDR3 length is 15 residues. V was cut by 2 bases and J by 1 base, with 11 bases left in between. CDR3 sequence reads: CASSYRDPNNYGYTF. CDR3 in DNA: TGTGCCAGCAGTTACCGGGACCCCAATAACTATGGCTACACCTTC.

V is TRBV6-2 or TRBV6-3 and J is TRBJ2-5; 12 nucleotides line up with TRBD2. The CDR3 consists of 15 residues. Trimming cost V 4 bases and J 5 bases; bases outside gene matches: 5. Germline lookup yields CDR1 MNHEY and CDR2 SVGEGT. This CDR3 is CASSSTSGSSETQYF. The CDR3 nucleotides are TGTGCCAGCAGTTCGACTAGCGGGAGCAGTGAGACCCAGTACTTC.

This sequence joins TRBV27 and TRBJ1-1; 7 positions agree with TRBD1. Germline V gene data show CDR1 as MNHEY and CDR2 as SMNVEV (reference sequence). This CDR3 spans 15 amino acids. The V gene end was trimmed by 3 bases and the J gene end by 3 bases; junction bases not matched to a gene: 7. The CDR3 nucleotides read TGTGCCAGCAGTTTCGACAGGGAGGTTTACACTGAAGCTTTCTTT. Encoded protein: CASSFDREVYTEAFF.

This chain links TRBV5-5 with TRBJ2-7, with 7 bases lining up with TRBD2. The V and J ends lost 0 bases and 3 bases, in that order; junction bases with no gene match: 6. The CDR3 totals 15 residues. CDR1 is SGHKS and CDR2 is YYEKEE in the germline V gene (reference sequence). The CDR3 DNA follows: TGTGCCAGCAGCTTGGCAACAGGCGGGGGCTACGAGCAGTACTTC. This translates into CASSLATGGGYEQYF.

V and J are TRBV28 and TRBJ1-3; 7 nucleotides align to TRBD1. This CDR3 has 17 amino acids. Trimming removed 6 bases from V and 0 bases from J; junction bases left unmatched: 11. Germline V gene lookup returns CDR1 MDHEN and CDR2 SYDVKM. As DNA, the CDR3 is TGTGCCAGCAGCCTAACAAAAAGACAGGGCTCTGGAAACACCATATATTTT. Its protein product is CASSLTKRQGSGNTIYF.

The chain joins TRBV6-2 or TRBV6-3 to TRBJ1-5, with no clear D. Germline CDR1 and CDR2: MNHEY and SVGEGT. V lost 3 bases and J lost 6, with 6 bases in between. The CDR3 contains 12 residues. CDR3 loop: CASSYTVQPQHF. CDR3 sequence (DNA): TGTGCCAGCAGTTATACGGTTCAGCCCCAGCATTTT.

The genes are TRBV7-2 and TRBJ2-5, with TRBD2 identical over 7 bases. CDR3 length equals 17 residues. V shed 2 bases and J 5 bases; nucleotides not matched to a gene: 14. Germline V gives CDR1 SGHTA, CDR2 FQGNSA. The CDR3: CASSLMGSGTLGETQYF. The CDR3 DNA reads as TGTGCCAGCAGCTTAATGGGGAGCGGGACCCTAGGGGAGACCCAGTACTTC.

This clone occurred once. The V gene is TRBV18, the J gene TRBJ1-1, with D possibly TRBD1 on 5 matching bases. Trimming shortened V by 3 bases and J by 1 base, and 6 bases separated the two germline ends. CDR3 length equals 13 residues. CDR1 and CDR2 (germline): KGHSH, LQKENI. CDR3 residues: CASSPGENTEAFF. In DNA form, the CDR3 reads TGTGCCAGCTCACCGGGGGAGAACACTGAAGCTTTCTTT.

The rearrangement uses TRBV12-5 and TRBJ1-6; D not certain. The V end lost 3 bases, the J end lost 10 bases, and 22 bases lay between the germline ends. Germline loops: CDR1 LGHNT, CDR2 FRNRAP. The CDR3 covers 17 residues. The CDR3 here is CASGFGGSEAFLSPLHF. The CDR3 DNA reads TGTGCTAGTGGTTTTGGCGGGTCCGAGGCCTTTTTATCACCCCTCCACTTT.

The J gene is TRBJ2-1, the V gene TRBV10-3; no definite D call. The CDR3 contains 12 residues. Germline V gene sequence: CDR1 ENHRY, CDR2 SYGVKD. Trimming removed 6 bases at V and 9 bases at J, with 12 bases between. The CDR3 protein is CAIRNGLSEQFF. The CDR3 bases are TGTGCCATCAGGAACGGGCTTAGTGAGCAGTTCTTC.

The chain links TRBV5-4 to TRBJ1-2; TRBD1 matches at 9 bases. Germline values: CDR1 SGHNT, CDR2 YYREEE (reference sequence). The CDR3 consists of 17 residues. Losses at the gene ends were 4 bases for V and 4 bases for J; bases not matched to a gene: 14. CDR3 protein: CASSQGGPGQGAYGYTF. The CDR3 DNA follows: TGTGCCAGCAGCCAAGGGGGTCCGGGACAGGGAGCCTATGGCTACACCTTC.